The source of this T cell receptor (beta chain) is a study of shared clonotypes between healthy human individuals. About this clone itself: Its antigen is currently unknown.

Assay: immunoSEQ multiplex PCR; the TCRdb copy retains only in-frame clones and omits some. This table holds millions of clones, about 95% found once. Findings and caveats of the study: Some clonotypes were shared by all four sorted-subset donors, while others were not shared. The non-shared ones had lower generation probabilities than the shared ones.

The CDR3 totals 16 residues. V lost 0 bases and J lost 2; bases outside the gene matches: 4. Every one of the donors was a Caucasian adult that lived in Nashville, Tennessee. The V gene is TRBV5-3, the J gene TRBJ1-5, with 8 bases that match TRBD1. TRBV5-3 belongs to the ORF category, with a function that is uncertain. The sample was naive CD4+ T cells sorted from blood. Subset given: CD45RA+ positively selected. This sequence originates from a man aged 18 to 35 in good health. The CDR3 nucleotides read TGTGCCAGAAGCTTGGTTTTGGACAGGGGCAATCAGCCCCAGCATTTT. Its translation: CARSLVLDRGNQPQHF.